This T cell receptor beta chain came from a study of blood T cell repertoires in COVID-19. Study-wide context: Samples of COVID-19 (acute and convalescent) were obtained from the United States, Italy and Spain.

The CDR3 runs to 16 residues. Germline V CDR1 and CDR2: SGHVS, FQNEAQ. Trimming took off 5 bases at V and 0 bases at J, with 14 bases between the two ends. The table came from immunoSEQ multiplex PCR; TCRdb's copy has only in-frame clones and leaves some out. The table has under 200,000 clones, about four fifths seen once. This clone was counted a few times. This TCR was recovered from a man between 65 and 80 years old who had recovered from COVID-19. What was sequenced was peripheral blood. J is TRBJ1-5 and V is TRBV7-8; D is perhaps TRBD1 (6 bases). In DNA, the CDR3 is TGTGCCAGCAGCCAGTTCAACAGGGTTAGCAATCAGCCCCAGCATTTT. This translates into CASSQFNRVSNQPQHF. The whole variable domain, remainder taken from reference TRBV7-8 and TRBJ1-5, is GAGVSQSPRYKVAKRGQDVALRCDPISGHVSLFWYQQALGQGPEFLTYFQNEAQLDKSGLPSDRFFAERPEGSVSTLKIQRTQQEDSAVYLCASSQFNRVSNQPQHFGDGTRLSIL.